Described below is a single T cell receptor (beta chain) sequence and its context. Its matching antigen is unknown. Per germline, CDR1 MGHRA and CDR2 YSYEKL. With V trimmed by 4 bases and J by 3 bases, 5 bases remained unmatched. The CDR3 spans 14 residues. This entry belongs to a study of T cell repertoires in cytomegalovirus infection. Each CDR3 protein gets one entry after TCRdb re-called the reads with MiXCR. This sample has approximately 110,000 distinct CDR3 sequences, with under 50% found just once. The receptor comes from a human donor in good health (CMV status not recorded). Some clones in this sample may be carry-over from other donors' samples. The V gene is TRBV4-1, the J gene TRBJ2-7, with 8 bases fitting TRBD2. Sequencing was performed on CD8+ T cells from cultured PBMCs, taken from culture after CMV antigen stimulation. The CDR3 DNA follows: TGCGCCAGCAGCCCTCAGCGGGGGAGCTACGAGCAGTACTTC. Protein product: CASSPQRGSYEQYF.